These 27 T cell receptor beta chains share one sample of origin, sequenced in a study of glioma-infiltrating T cells. Using RNA template, CDR3s of TCR alpha and beta were amplified with iRepertoire arm-PCR. Each CDR3 protein is one row after TCRdb ran MiXCR on the multiplex PCR reads. Altogether fewer than 110,000 distinct CDR3 sequences are present, about 28% being singletons, with the ten largest covering 44%. Input material: glioma tissue, nonneoplastic brain tissue, or PBMCs (not recorded which). These receptors all stem from a human donor with low-grade glioma or glioblastoma, undergoing nonglioma brain surgery, or in good health (not recorded which).

The gene calls are TRBV6-5 and TRBJ2-3, with D possibly being TRBD1 or TRBD2 (5 bases each). Between the trimmed V and J ends, which lost 6 bases and 5 bases, there was a span of 21 bases. Germline V CDR1 and CDR2: MNHEY, SVGAGI. The CDR3 sequence is 16 residues long. The CDR3 loop is CASSSRKRGEGDTQYF. CDR3 nucleotide sequence: TGTGCCAGCAGCAGCCGGAAGAGGGGCGAGGGAGATACGCAGTATTTT.

A note on this clonotype: Possible read error: a much larger clone is one base away. This sequence joins TRBV7-2 and TRBJ2-1; 9 positions agree with TRBD1. This CDR3 comprises 15 residues. Germline V gene lookup returns CDR1 SGHTA and CDR2 FQGNSA. CDR3 nucleotides: TGTGCCAGCAGCCGAGGGACAGGGAACCACAATGGGCAGTTCTTC. Its protein is CASSRGTGNHNGQFF.

This clonotype occurred a few times. The chain combines TRBV4-3 with TRBJ2-1, with D possibly matching TRBD2 (6 bases). This CDR3 has 16 amino acids. Trimming took 0 bases from V and 3 from J, leaving 12 bases between them. The V gene's germline CDR1 is LGHNA and CDR2 YSLEER. The CDR3 DNA is TGCGCCAGCAGCCAAGATCTCGGGACTTTCTACAATGAGCAGTTCTTC. It yields the protein CASSQDLGTFYNEQFF.

The gene calls are TRBV5-4 and TRBJ1-6; D is ambiguous. Germline assignment: CDR1 SGHNT and CDR2 YYREEE (reference sequence). This CDR3 has 14 amino acids. Trimming removed 0 bases at V and 9 bases at J, with 10 bases between. The CDR3 DNA sequence: TGTGCCAGCAGCTTGGGGCAGGACTTTTCACCCCTCCACTTT. It translates to CASSLGQDFSPLHF.

In its sample, this clonotype was seen many times. This rearrangement joins TRBV20-1 to TRBJ1-2; D remains unclear. The V end was cut by 4 bases, the J end by 10 bases, with 16 bases between. Germline CDR1 is DFQATT and CDR2 is SNEGSKA (reference sequence). This CDR3 has 12 amino acids. Written as DNA, the CDR3 is TGCAGTGCTATCCCGACGGACCCCACCTACACCTTC. It is translated as CSAIPTDPTYTF.

This clonotype was picked up many times. The CDR3 nucleotides are TGTGCCAGCAGTTTAGCGGGGCCAGATACGCAGTATTTT. Translated: CASSLAGPDTQYF. The V gene is TRBV28, the J gene TRBJ2-3, with a weak D call TRBD2 (6 bases). With 2 bases removed from V and 4 bases from J, the gap between germline ends came to 7 bases. The CDR3 is 13 residues long. Germline CDR1 and CDR2: MDHEN and SYDVKM.

Of note for this clonotype: A read error is possible here, since a much larger clone lies one base away. The chain is built from TRBV29-1 and TRBJ2-1, with 12 nucleotides matching TRBD2. The CDR3 extends over 14 amino acids. In germline, CDR1 is SQVTM, CDR2 ANQGSEA. DNA for the CDR3: TGCAGCGTCAAAGGACTAGCGGGGAGCGGTGAGCAGCTCTTC. Protein: CSVKGLAGSGEQLF.

This chain uses TRBV18 with TRBJ2-2; no reliable D call. The CDR3 sequence is 16 residues long. Germline CDR1 is KGHSH and CDR2 is LQKENI. The V gene lost 2 bases and the J gene lost 3 bases, with 13 bases spanning the gap. The CDR3 DNA reads TGTGCCAGCTCACCAAATATAGCCGCCCACACCGGGGAGCTGTTTTTT. This gives the protein CASSPNIAAHTGELFF.

The chain couples TRBV19 to TRBJ2-1, with TRBD2 matching over 13 bases. The ends lost 4 bases at V and 6 bases at J; junction bases unmatched: 3. This CDR3 has 15 amino acids. In germline, CDR1 is LNHDA, CDR2 SQIVND (reference sequence). The CDR3 region has the DNA TGTGCCAGTAGTAAAACTAGCGGGGGGGCCAATGAGCAGTTCTTC. Its translation is CASSKTSGGANEQFF.

This clonotype occurred a few times. The chain links TRBV3-1 to TRBJ1-2; D is unclear. V dropped 6 bases and J dropped 2 bases, with 13 bases sitting between them. The CDR3 has 14 residues. Germline V gene sequence: CDR1 LGHDT, CDR2 YNNKEL (reference sequence). This CDR3 reads CASSPPVGNYGYTF. CDR3 bases: TGTGCCAGCAGTCCCCCCGTGGGAAACTATGGCTACACCTTC.

The V and J genes are TRBV2 and TRBJ1-6; D not certain. CDR3 length equals 13 residues. V was cut by 6 bases and J by 11 bases, with 14 bases left in between. Germline lookup yields CDR1 SNHLY and CDR2 FYNNEI. CDR3 protein: CASSLSSQAPLHF. CDR3 in DNA: TGTGCCAGCAGCCTGTCCTCCCAGGCACCCCTCCACTTT.

This clonotype was counted only a few times. CDR3 DNA sequence: TGTGCCAGCAGCCAAGGACAGAATTTTTACTCTGGAAACACCATATATTTT. It codes for CASSQGQNFYSGNTIYF. V and J are TRBV14 and TRBJ1-3, with D perhaps matching TRBD1 (5 bases). CDR3 length equals 17 residues. Germline V gene data show CDR1 as SGHDN and CDR2 as FVKESK. V lost 1 base and J 0 bases, leaving 13 bases between the germline ends.

The chain uses TRBV25-1 and TRBJ2-1, with TRBD2 matching over 7 bases. V lost 4 bases and J lost 6; bases outside the gene matches: 9. The CDR3 totals 15 residues. Germline loops: CDR1 MGHDK, CDR2 SYGVNS. The CDR3: CASSASQRGINEQFF. CDR3 DNA: TGTGCCAGCAGTGCGAGCCAGCGGGGAATCAATGAGCAGTTCTTC. The full variable domain, completed using reference TRBV25-1 and TRBJ2-1, is EADIYQTPRYLVIGTGKKITLECSQTMGHDKMYWYQQDPGMELHLIHYSYGVNSTEKGDLSSESTVSRIRTEHFPLTLESARPSHTSQYLCASSASQRGINEQFFGPGTRLTVL.

This clonotype showed up many times. The J gene is TRBJ1-6, the V gene TRBV7-9, with a tentative D call TRBD1 (6 bases). The CDR3 runs 14 residues. The V and J ends lost 5 bases and 7 bases respectively, with 12 bases between them. Germline V gene lookup returns CDR1 SEHNR and CDR2 FQNEAQ (reference sequence). The CDR3 bases are TGTGCCAGCAGCCCGGACAGCCTCAATTCACCCCTCCACTTT. As protein: CASSPDSLNSPLHF.

This clonotype was detected a few times. This chain joins TRBV20-1 and TRBJ1-6, with 7 bases that match TRBD1. The CDR3 loop spans 16 amino acids. Germline CDR1 is DFQATT and CDR2 is SNEGSKA (reference sequence). The V and J ends lost 1 base and 0 bases, in that order; junction bases with no gene match: 3. CDR3 DNA sequence: TGCAGTGCTAGAGTCTCAGGGGGCTCCTATAATTCACCCCTCCACTTT. It codes for CSARVSGGSYNSPLHF.

Concerning this clonotype itself: A read error may be the cause here, since a much bigger clone is one base away. The chain recombines TRBV6-5 with TRBJ2-1; no clear D. There are 11 residues in the CDR3. Looked up from germline, CDR1 is MNHEY and CDR2 is SVGAGI. The CDR3 DNA is TGTGCCGGCAGTTACTTGCATGAGGAGTTCTTC. Its translation: CAGSYLHEEFF.

This clonotype was observed a handful of times. This chain links TRBV29-1 with TRBJ2-1; D perhaps matches TRBD1 (6 bases). This CDR3 has 14 amino acids. Germline V gives CDR1 SQVTM, CDR2 ANQGSEA. V was pared by 8 bases and J by 5 bases, with 19 bases between. Here the CDR3 reads CSNGNRDSHNEQFF. CDR3 in DNA: TGCAGCAACGGTAACAGGGATTCCCACAATGAGCAGTTCTTC.

There are many counts of this clonotype. The chain is built from TRBV3-1 and TRBJ2-6; TRBD1 aligns across 7 bases. Germline V gene lookup returns CDR1 LGHDT and CDR2 YNNKEL (reference sequence). The CDR3 extends over 16 amino acids. V lost 4 bases and J lost 7; bases outside the gene matches: 10. CDR3 in amino acids: CASSPNHRGSANVLTF. In nucleotides, the CDR3 is TGTGCCAGCAGCCCGAATCACAGGGGATCTGCCAACGTCCTGACTTTC.

There are many counts of this clonotype. The chain is built from TRBV2 and TRBJ1-1; 7 nucleotides align to TRBD1. V shed 1 base, J shed 2 bases, and the junction held 4 bases outside the gene matches. In germline, CDR1 is SNHLY, CDR2 FYNNEI. CDR3 length equals 15 residues. The DNA of the CDR3 is TGTGCCAGCAGTGAAGAGGGGACAGAAAACACTGAAGCTTTCTTT. Protein: CASSEEGTENTEAFF.

This clonotype was seen ten or more times. The rearrangement joins TRBV2 to TRBJ1-2, with 10 positions matching TRBD1. The CDR3 is 14 amino acids. The junction had 3 bases not matched to a gene; V was cut back by 6 bases and J by 2 bases. Germline CDR1 is SNHLY and CDR2 is FYNNEI. The CDR3: CASRLGQGNYGYTF. The CDR3 bases are TGTGCCAGCAGGTTGGGACAGGGGAACTATGGCTACACCTTC.

To note about this clonotype: A much larger clone is a single base away; this may be a read error. The V and J genes are TRBV3-1 and TRBJ1-6; D might be TRBD1 (5 bases). From germline, CDR1 is LGHDT and CDR2 YNNKEL (reference sequence). The V end was cut by 5 bases, the J end by 7 bases, with 21 bases between. The CDR3 extends over 17 amino acids. The CDR3 region is CASSNDGGGRMNSPLHF. DNA of the CDR3: TGTGCCAGCAGCAATGATGGCGGGGGACGCATGAATTCACCCCTCCACTTT.

This clonotype has a count of ten or more. In DNA form, the CDR3 reads TGTGCCACCAGCAGAGATCGTGCTAGCGGAGCAGATACGCAGTATTTT. It codes for CATSRDRASGADTQYF. V gene TRBV15 combines with J gene TRBJ2-3; 7 bases line up with TRBD2. Trimming took 0 bases from V and 4 from J; bases not matched to a gene: 7. Germline V gene lookup returns CDR1 LNHNV and CDR2 YYDKDF (reference sequence). This CDR3 is built from 16 residues.

This clonotype was counted at least ten times. V usage is TRBV6-6 and J usage is TRBJ2-3; D is tentatively TRBD1 or TRBD2 (5 bases each). CDR1 and CDR2 from the germline V gene are MNHNY and SVGAGI (reference sequence). The CDR3 loop spans 18 amino acids. V was pared by 0 bases and J by 2 bases, with 18 bases between. Here the CDR3 reads CASSYSFYGAGTTDTQYF. The CDR3 coding sequence is TGTGCCAGCAGTTACTCCTTTTATGGGGCAGGGACCACAGATACGCAGTATTTT.

The gene calls are TRBV5-1 and TRBJ2-7; 8 bases align to TRBD1. V lost 1 base and J lost 3; bases outside the gene matches: 9. Germline loops: CDR1 SGHRS, CDR2 YFSETQ. The CDR3 sequence is 16 residues long. In DNA, the CDR3 is TGCGCCAGCAGCTTGAATCCGGGACAGGCGATCTACGAGCAGTACTTC. It is translated as CASSLNPGQAIYEQYF. The variable domain in full, completed from reference TRBV5-1 and TRBJ2-7, reads KAGVTQTPRYLIKTRGQQVTLSCSPISGHRSVSWYQQTPGQGLQFLFEYFSETQRNKGNFPGRFSGRQFSNSRSEMNVSTLELGDSALYLCASSLNPGQAIYEQYFGPGTRLTVT.

This rearrangement joins TRBV7-9 to TRBJ2-7; D gene uncertain. Germline V CDR1 and CDR2: SEHNR, FQNEAQ (reference sequence). The V end lost 1 base, the J end lost 2 bases, and 9 bases lay between the germline ends. CDR3 length equals 14 residues. The CDR3 DNA reads as TGTGCCAGCAGCTTAGTTCTGGATCCCTACGAGCAGTACTTC. Protein sequence: CASSLVLDPYEQYF.

This clonotype has at least ten counts. The chain links TRBV4-3 to TRBJ1-1, with 8 bases fitting TRBD1. Germline CDR1 reads LGHNA; CDR2 reads YSLEER. CDR3 length: 13 residues. Trimming removed 4 bases from V and 4 bases from J; junction bases left unmatched: 2. The chain's CDR3 is CASSRGQGTEAFF. In DNA form, the CDR3 reads TGCGCCAGCAGCCGCGGACAGGGCACTGAAGCTTTCTTT.

In this sample, this clonotype turned up many times. V and J are TRBV20-1 and TRBJ2-5; D remains unclear. CDR3 length: 13 amino acids. Germline CDR1 reads DFQATT; CDR2 reads SNEGSKA (reference sequence). V lost 3 bases to trimming and J lost 1 base, with 9 bases between them. The CDR3 reads CSASRNLQETQYF. The DNA of the CDR3 is TGCAGTGCTAGTCGGAACCTCCAAGAGACCCAGTACTTC.